What follows are 21 T cell receptor beta chains derived from one specimen sequenced in a study of identifying expanded T cells in peripheral blood. TCRdb's table, derived via immunoSEQ multiplex PCR, lists solely in-frame clones and lacks some. The table lists roughly 96,000 clones, 88% of them singletons. Sample: blood. The receptors were sampled from a person aged 18 to 70 in good health.

This chain uses TRBV9 with TRBJ1-1; unclear D gene. Trimming cost V 4 bases and J 1 base, with 11 bases left between them. There are 14 residues in the CDR3. Germline V gene sequence: CDR1 SGDLS, CDR2 YYNGEE. CDR3 bases: TGTGCCAGCAGCACTTGGAGGGAGAACACTGAAGCTTTCTTT. This encodes CASSTWRENTEAFF.

This rearrangement joins TRBV5-1 to TRBJ2-1; TRBD2 agrees at 8 bases. The V gene's germline CDR1 is SGHRS and CDR2 YFSETQ. This CDR3 region has 15 residues. V was pared by 2 bases and J by 5 bases, with 6 bases of the junction left unmatched. In DNA form, the CDR3 reads TGCGCCAGCAGCTTAACTAGCGGAATTAACAATGAGCAGTTCTTC. Amino acids: CASSLTSGINNEQFF.

This chain uses TRBV7-6 with TRBJ1-1; 7 positions agree with TRBD1. V shed 5 bases and J 1 base; nucleotides not matched to a gene: 16. The CDR3 consists of 18 residues. Germline V gene data show CDR1 as SGHVS and CDR2 as FNYEAQ. The CDR3 nucleotides are TGTGCCAGCAGCCACGGGAGGACAAGGGGGCGCAGGAACACTGAAGCTTTCTTT. Amino acids: CASSHGRTRGRRNTEAFF.

V gene TRBV27 combines with J gene TRBJ1-2, with D tentatively TRBD1 (6 bases). CDR3 size: 13 residues. CDR1 is MNHEY and CDR2 is SMNVEV in the germline V gene (reference sequence). V was shortened by 3 bases and J by 5 bases, with 10 bases between the two germline ends. Here the CDR3 DNA reads TGTGCCAGCAGTTTGCGGCAGGGGTATGGCTACACCTTC. Translated: CASSLRQGYGYTF.

For this clone: The sample carries other DNA sequences with the same CDR3. The chain carries TRBV30 and TRBJ1-1; D may be TRBD1 (5 bases). The ends were cut back, 3 bases at V and 1 base at J, with 9 bases in the middle. The CDR3 has 13 amino acids. From germline, CDR1 is GTSNPN and CDR2 SVGIG (reference sequence). The CDR3 loop reads CAWSSQGNTEAFF. CDR3 bases: TGTGCCTGGAGCTCCCAGGGGAACACTGAAGCTTTCTTT.

V usage is TRBV28 and J usage is TRBJ2-1; 9 bases line up with TRBD2. The CDR3 contains 16 residues. CDR1 and CDR2 from the germline V gene are MDHEN and SYDVKM. V shed 5 bases and J 4 bases; nucleotides not matched to a gene: 9. The DNA for the CDR3 is TGTGCCAGCAGTCCAAAGCGGGGGGATACTTACAATGAGCAGTTCTTC. This sequence encodes CASSPKRGDTYNEQFF.

CDR3 nucleotides: TGTGCCAGCAGCTCCCCTCCGATTAACACTGAAGCTTTCTTT. This sequence encodes CASSSPPINTEAFF. The chain combines TRBV7-9 with TRBJ1-1; no reliable D call. The CDR3 runs to 14 residues. Trimming removed 4 bases at V and 2 bases at J, with 11 bases between. Germline V gene lookup returns CDR1 SEHNR and CDR2 FQNEAQ (reference sequence). Full variable domain (rest looked up from reference TRBV7-9 and TRBJ1-1): DTGVSQNPRHKITKRGQNVTFRCDPISEHNRLYWYRQTLGQGPEFLTYFQNEAQLEKSRLLSDRFSAERPKGSFSTLEIQRTEQGDSAMYLCASSSPPINTEAFFGQGTRLTVV.

This rearrangement joins TRBV19 to TRBJ2-2, with D perhaps TRBD1 (6 bases). The CDR3 is made up of 15 amino acids. Trimming cost V 3 bases and J 4 bases, with 12 bases left between them. Germline-derived CDR1 and CDR2 are LNHDA and SQIVND (reference sequence). The chain's CDR3 is CASSIAGAGTGELFF. CDR3 coding DNA: TGTGCCAGTAGTATCGCAGGGGCAGGCACCGGGGAGCTGTTTTTT. The full variable domain, with the rest looked up from reference TRBV19 and TRBJ2-2, is DGGITQSPKYLFRKEGQNVTLSCEQNLNHDAMYWYRQDPGQGLRLIYYSQIVNDFQKGDIAEGYSVSREKKESFPLTVTSAQKNPTAFYLCASSIAGAGTGELFFGEGSRLTVL.

As DNA, the CDR3 is TGTGCCAGCTCACCAGGAACTAGCGGGAGAGCTAGCTCCTACAATGAGCAGTTCTTC. Amino acid sequence: CASSPGTSGRASSYNEQFF. The V and J genes are TRBV18 and TRBJ2-1; TRBD2 matches at 11 bases. The V and J ends lost 2 bases and 0 bases, in that order; junction bases with no gene match: 9. CDR3 length: 19 amino acids. Per the germline V gene, CDR1 is KGHSH and CDR2 is LQKENI.

The V and J genes are TRBV5-1 and TRBJ2-3, with D possibly matching TRBD1 (6 bases). CDR1 and CDR2 (germline): SGHRS, YFSETQ. Trimming stripped 2 bases from V and 5 bases from J, with 15 bases between. The length of the CDR3 is 15 residues. CDR3 residues: CASSFEGVREDTQYF. The CDR3 region has the DNA TGCGCCAGCAGCTTTGAGGGGGTTCGCGAAGATACGCAGTATTTT.

This chain joins TRBV7-2 and TRBJ1-1; TRBD1 is a possible D gene (5 bases). V was shortened by 5 bases and J by 11 bases, with 15 bases between the two germline ends. The germline gives CDR1 SGHTA, CDR2 FQGNSA. CDR3 length equals 12 residues. The CDR3 sequence is CASSQGLSAAFF. The CDR3 coding sequence is TGTGCCAGCAGCCAGGGACTCAGCGCTGCTTTCTTT.

V is TRBV27 and J is TRBJ1-5; TRBD1 might be the D (6 bases). V was clipped by 5 bases and J by 5 bases, with 10 bases between them. This CDR3 contains 13 residues. Germline V gene lookup returns CDR1 MNHEY and CDR2 SMNVEV (reference sequence). The CDR3 is CASSTRQDQPQHF. The DNA for the CDR3 is TGTGCCAGCAGTACAAGACAGGATCAGCCCCAGCATTTT.

The chain employs TRBV5-1 and TRBJ1-2; no definite D call. Trimming shortened V by 4 bases and J by 4 bases, and 11 bases separated the two germline ends. The germline gives CDR1 SGHRS, CDR2 YFSETQ. CDR3 length: 13 residues. Written as DNA, the CDR3 is TGCGCCAGCAGCCCGACGGTATTCTATGGCTACACCTTC. This gives the protein CASSPTVFYGYTF.

This chain links TRBV19 with TRBJ1-1, with TRBD1 identical over 9 bases. This CDR3 contains 13 residues. Germline V gene lookup returns CDR1 LNHDA and CDR2 SQIVND (reference sequence). With V trimmed by 6 bases and J by 5 bases, 4 bases remained unmatched. CDR3 coding DNA: TGTGCCAGTAGCCCACAGGGGGCAACTGAAGCTTTCTTT. Translating it yields CASSPQGATEAFF.

J is TRBJ1-2 and V is TRBV6-1; 8 bases line up with TRBD1. The V segment lost 0 bases and the J segment 3 bases; nucleotides outside the gene matches: 6. Germline values: CDR1 MNHNS, CDR2 SASEGT. The CDR3 is 16 amino acids. The CDR3 nucleotides are TGTGCCAGCAGTGAAGCCTTAGGACAGGGATACTATGGCTACACCTTC. The encoded protein is CASSEALGQGYYGYTF.

The chain has TRBV5-5 and TRBJ1-5; maybe TRBD1 (6 bases). The CDR3 is 14 residues long. Germline CDR1 SGHKS, CDR2 YYEKEE (reference sequence). Trimming stripped 0 bases from V and 8 bases from J, with 12 bases between. The CDR3 DNA is TGTGCCAGCAGCTTGGGGCCCCGGACAGAGCCCCAGCATTTT. It specifies CASSLGPRTEPQHF.

The chain has TRBV27 and TRBJ1-1; 9 bases map to TRBD1. The CDR3 is 15 residues long. Germline CDR1 MNHEY, CDR2 SMNVEV (reference sequence). Losses at the gene ends were 5 bases for V and 5 bases for J; bases not matched to a gene: 9. The CDR3, as DNA: TGTGCCAGCAGTACCGCGGGACAGGGATGGACTGAAGCTTTCTTT. This encodes CASSTAGQGWTEAFF.

The chain has TRBV6-6 and TRBJ1-1, with D possibly matching TRBD1 (5 bases). Germline V gene data show CDR1 as MNHNY and CDR2 as SVGAGI (reference sequence). Trimming stripped 2 bases from V and 4 bases from J, with 8 bases between. CDR3 length: 13 amino acids. The CDR3 nucleotides are TGTGCCAGCAGTTACCGGGGGAGCACTGAAGCTTTCTTT. Its translation: CASSYRGSTEAFF.

This chain joins TRBV19 and TRBJ1-2; D unresolved. Germline V gene lookup returns CDR1 LNHDA and CDR2 SQIVND (reference sequence). CDR3 size: 14 residues. V was clipped by 1 base and J by 4 bases, with 10 bases between them. The DNA of the CDR3 is TGTGCCAGTAGTATAGCCCCAGGCAGCTATGGCTACACCTTC. It yields the protein CASSIAPGSYGYTF.

The CDR3 region has the DNA TGTGCCAGCAGTTACTTATCTCGTGGGGCCGGGGAGCTGTTTTTT. Its translation is CASSYLSRGAGELFF. The chain has TRBV6-6 and TRBJ2-2, with D unclear. From germline, CDR1 is MNHNY and CDR2 SVGAGI (reference sequence). The CDR3 consists of 15 residues. Trimming took off 1 base at V and 6 bases at J, with 12 bases between the two ends.

The chain couples TRBV6-1 to TRBJ2-7, with 8 positions matching TRBD1. There are 14 residues in the CDR3. Germline CDR1 and CDR2: MNHNS and SASEGT. V dropped 7 bases and J dropped 5; count of bases not matched to a gene: 10. CDR3 sequence reads: CASTTQGAPDEQYF. CDR3 bases: TGTGCCAGCACCACCCAGGGGGCGCCCGACGAGCAGTACTTC.